These 6 T cell receptor beta chains were sequenced from one sample in a study of T cells after yellow fever vaccination. TCRdb called the 5' RACE reads again in MiXCR, with one record for every CDR3 protein. This table holds hundreds of thousands of distinct CDR3 sequences, roughly a sixth found once. The sample was PBMCs, taken before the yellow fever booster vaccination. These receptors were obtained from a man aged 18-30 years who received the YFV17D yellow fever vaccine.

V gene TRBV7-2 combines with J gene TRBJ2-5; 8 bases agree with TRBD1. Germline V lookup: CDR1 SGHTA, CDR2 FQGNSA. The CDR3 totals 15 residues. V was pared by 5 bases and J by 4 bases, with 9 bases of the junction left unmatched. The CDR3 spells CASSPRQGWTETQYF. The CDR3 DNA follows: TGTGCCAGCAGCCCAAGACAGGGGTGGACAGAGACCCAGTACTTC.

This clonotype has only a few counts. The chain employs TRBV7-3 and TRBJ2-5, with a tentative D call TRBD1 (5 bases). Germline-derived CDR1 and CDR2 are SGHTA and FQGTGA. This CDR3 has 13 amino acids. Trimming shortened V by 5 bases and J by 7 bases, and 14 bases separated the two germline ends. The CDR3, as DNA: TGTGCCAGCAGCCCAGGCACAGGCGGGACCCAGTACTTC. Its translation is CASSPGTGGTQYF.

The CDR3 here is CASSGPSWEGLYNSPLHF. CDR3 nucleotide sequence: TGTGCCAGTAGTGGCCCCTCTTGGGAAGGGCTTTATAATTCACCCCTCCACTTT. The rearrangement uses TRBV19 and TRBJ1-6; D is unclear. The V end lost 5 bases, the J end lost 4 bases, and 21 bases lay between the germline ends. CDR3 length: 18 residues. Germline V lookup: CDR1 LNHDA, CDR2 SQIVND (reference sequence).

This clonotype has a count of ten or more. The V and J genes are TRBV4-3 and TRBJ1-1; maybe TRBD1 (5 bases). CDR3 length: 14 residues. Germline loops: CDR1 LGHNA, CDR2 YSLEER. V was shortened by 0 bases and J by 6 bases, with 11 bases between the two germline ends. The CDR3 reads CASSQEGVGAEAFF. The CDR3 DNA is TGCGCCAGCAGCCAAGAAGGGGTAGGCGCTGAAGCTTTCTTT.

J is TRBJ2-2 and V is TRBV10-3; 10 nucleotides agree with TRBD1. Germline V CDR1 and CDR2: ENHRY, SYGVKD. The CDR3 totals 16 residues. After removal of 1 base from V and 3 bases from J, the junction contained 2 bases not matched to a gene. DNA of the CDR3: TGTGCCATCAGTGAGTTCGGACAGGGGGACACCGGGGAGCTGTTTTTT. It codes for CAISEFGQGDTGELFF.

This clonotype was recorded at least ten times. The chain links TRBV4-2 to TRBJ2-7; D is ambiguous. This CDR3 has 13 residues. Per germline, CDR1 LGHNA and CDR2 YNFKEQ. Trimming left V 4 bases short and J 5 bases short, with 12 bases between. The DNA of the CDR3 is TGTGCCAGCAGCCCCCAGCATGGGGACGAGCAGTACGTC. Its protein product is CASSPQHGDEQYV.